This is a list of T cell receptor beta chains from one sample in a study of blood T cells in healthy people across ages. TCRdb ran MiXCR on the 5' RACE reads and lists one entry per CDR3 protein. Of hundreds of thousands of distinct CDR3 sequences in the sample, around 49% are singletons; the top ten hold about 32%. Sequences were obtained from blood. The receptors were sampled from a woman between 55 and 75 years old in good health. Both conserved end residues are part of each CDR3. D genes are given only for firm matches. Clone size appears in some rows only: once, few, many, or a class for an expanded clone.

J: TRBJ2-7
D: .
V: TRBV20-1
size: .
length: 13
CDR3: CSASREYSYEQYF
DNA: TGCAGTGCTAGCCGGGAGTATTCGTACGAGCAGTACTTC

J: TRBJ2-1
D: TRBD2
V: TRBV11-2
size: .
length: 18
CDR3: CASSFRTSALGSYNEQFF
DNA: TGTGCCAGCAGCTTTCGGACTAGCGCCCTGGGCTCCTACAATGAGCAGTTCTTC

J: TRBJ2-1
D: .
V: TRBV20-1
size: few
length: 12
CDR3: CSARDRGHEQFF
DNA: TGCAGTGCTAGAGATCGGGGCCATGAGCAGTTCTTC

J: TRBJ2-1
D: TRBD1
V: TRBV28
size: .
length: 14
CDR3: CASSSGTVNNEQFF
DNA: TGTGCCAGCAGTTCCGGGACAGTTAACAATGAGCAGTTCTTC

J: TRBJ2-7
D: .
V: TRBV5-1
size: .
length: 15
CDR3: CASSLTPGTTYEQYF
DNA: TGCGCCAGCAGCTTGACCCCCGGGACAACCTACGAGCAGTACTTC

J: TRBJ1-2
D: TRBD1
V: TRBV6-6
size: .
length: 14
CDR3: CTSSYDRANYGYTF
DNA: TGCACCAGCAGTTACGACAGGGCTAACTATGGCTACACCTTC

J: TRBJ1-2
D: TRBD1
V: TRBV7-2
size: few
length: 18
CDR3: CASSSPRGREPLNYGYTF
DNA: TGTGCCAGCAGCAGCCCCAGGGGGCGCGAGCCTCTTAACTATGGCTACACCTTC

J: TRBJ1-1
D: .
V: TRBV9
size: .
length: 14
CDR3: CASSAKGGWAEAFF
DNA: TGTGCCAGCAGCGCGAAGGGGGGTTGGGCTGAAGCTTTCTTT

J: TRBJ2-1
D: .
V: TRBV28
size: .
length: 13
CDR3: CACSLRPTREQFF
DNA: TGTGCCTGCAGTTTAAGACCCACAAGGGAGCAGTTCTTC

J: TRBJ2-3
D: TRBD1
V: TRBV24-1
size: few
length: 16
CDR3: CATSDPTGATTDTQYF
DNA: TGTGCCACCAGTGACCCAACAGGGGCGACCACCGATACGCAGTATTTT

J: TRBJ2-5
D: .
V: TRBV7-2
size: .
length: 18
CDR3: CASSLAGQGRASQETQYF
DNA: TGTGCCAGCAGCTTAGCCGGGCAGGGGAGGGCTAGCCAAGAGACCCAGTACTTC

J: TRBJ2-6
D: .
V: TRBV30
size: .
length: 16
CDR3: CAWSSGLAPGANVLTF
DNA: TGTGCCTGGAGTTCGGGTCTCGCGCCTGGGGCCAACGTCCTGACTTTC

J: TRBJ1-1
D: .
V: TRBV12-3/TRBV12-4
size: .
length: 14
CDR3: CASRNVPRNTEAFF
DNA: TGTGCCAGCAGAAACGTACCGCGGAACACTGAAGCTTTCTTT

J: TRBJ2-1
D: .
V: TRBV7-2
size: .
length: 12
CDR3: CASSLAVNEQFF
DNA: TGTGCCAGCAGCTTAGCGGTAAATGAGCAGTTCTTC

J: TRBJ1-2
D: TRBD1
V: TRBV29-1
size: few
length: 12
CDR3: CSARQGTRGYTF
DNA: TGCAGCGCCCGACAGGGGACGAGAGGCTACACCTTC

J: TRBJ2-1
D: TRBD2
V: TRBV20-1
size: once
length: 14
CDR3: CSEGLAGKGNEQFF
DNA: TGCAGTGAGGGACTAGCGGGAAAGGGGAATGAGCAGTTCTTC

J: TRBJ2-1
D: .
V: TRBV20-1
size: .
length: 16
CDR3: CSARDLGSPIYNEQFF
DNA: TGCAGTGCTAGAGATCTGGGGTCGCCCATCTACAATGAGCAGTTCTTC

J: TRBJ1-2
D: .
V: TRBV25-1
size: few
length: 15
CDR3: CASSGFVRGDYGYTF
DNA: TGTGCCAGCAGTGGCTTTGTTCGGGGAGACTATGGCTACACCTTC

J: TRBJ1-5
D: .
V: TRBV7-8
size: .
length: 15
CDR3: CASSLGSKFHQPQHF
DNA: TGTGCCAGCAGCTTGGGTTCTAAATTTCATCAGCCCCAGCATTTT

J: TRBJ1-1
D: .
V: TRBV2
size: .
length: 13
CDR3: CASSEGPTLGAFF
DNA: TGTGCCAGCAGTGAAGGGCCAACTCTCGGGGCTTTCTTT

J: TRBJ2-7
D: .
V: TRBV5-5
size: few
length: 16
CDR3: CASSLGPDLSSYEQYF
DNA: TGTGCCAGCAGCTTGGGGCCGGACCTAAGCTCCTACGAGCAGTACTTC

J: TRBJ2-7
D: .
V: TRBV18
size: .
length: 17
CDR3: CASSPNTGTRAQYEQYF
DNA: TGTGCCAGCTCACCAAATACAGGGACCCGAGCCCAATACGAGCAGTACTTC

J: TRBJ2-1
D: TRBD2
V: TRBV7-2
size: .
length: 16
CDR3: CASSSLAGTAKNIQFF
DNA: TGTGCCAGCAGCTCGCTAGCGGGGACAGCCAAAAACATTCAGTTCTTC

J: TRBJ1-2
D: .
V: TRBV27
size: .
length: 13
CDR3: CAGSKGGREGYTF
DNA: TGTGCCGGCAGTAAAGGGGGAAGGGAGGGCTACACCTTC

J: TRBJ2-1
D: TRBD2
V: TRBV9
size: .
length: 14
CDR3: CASSFGRVMNEQFF
DNA: TGTGCCAGCAGCTTCGGGAGGGTAATGAATGAGCAGTTCTTC

J: TRBJ2-1
D: .
V: TRBV29-1
size: .
length: 11
CDR3: CSVRPGIEQFF
DNA: TGCAGCGTTCGCCCGGGGATCGAGCAGTTCTTC

J: TRBJ2-5
D: TRBD2
V: TRBV7-6
size: once
length: 18
CDR3: CASSLSPTSGAYQETQYF
DNA: TGTGCCAGCAGCTTATCCCCAACTAGCGGAGCGTACCAAGAGACCCAGTACTTC

J: TRBJ2-3
D: TRBD2
V: TRBV20-1
size: few
length: 18
CDR3: CSARDAKAGGRPTDTQYF
DNA: TGCAGTGCTAGAGATGCGAAAGCGGGAGGGAGACCCACAGATACGCAGTATTTT

J: TRBJ1-2
D: .
V: TRBV20-1
size: .
length: 14
CDR3: CSAKKSTDVYGYTF
DNA: TGCAGTGCTAAGAAATCCACCGACGTCTATGGCTACACCTTC

J: TRBJ2-5
D: .
V: TRBV11-3
size: once
length: 15
CDR3: CASSLGGLDQETQYF
DNA: TGTGCCAGCAGCTTAGGAGGACTGGATCAAGAGACCCAGTACTTC

J: TRBJ2-5
D: .
V: TRBV2
size: .
length: 13
CDR3: CAPQASRQETQYF
DNA: TGTGCCCCCCAGGCGAGCCGGCAGGAGACCCAGTACTTC

J: TRBJ2-3
D: .
V: TRBV29-1
size: .
length: 11
CDR3: CSVGVLNTQYF
DNA: TGCAGCGTTGGGGTCCTTAATACGCAGTATTTT

J: TRBJ1-1
D: .
V: TRBV20-1
size: .
length: 11
CDR3: CSAKGRLEAFF
DNA: TGCAGTGCTAAAGGACGTCTTGAAGCTTTCTTT

J: TRBJ2-7
D: TRBD1
V: TRBV2
size: .
length: 16
CDR3: CASTIFGQGGSGEQYF
DNA: TGTGCCAGCACTATATTTGGACAGGGGGGATCTGGCGAGCAGTACTTC

J: TRBJ1-4
D: .
V: TRBV5-1
size: .
length: 14
CDR3: CASSLDATLEKLFF
DNA: TGCGCCAGCAGCTTGGACGCGACATTAGAAAAACTGTTTTTT

J: TRBJ2-3
D: TRBD2
V: TRBV20-1
size: .
length: 17
CDR3: CSASPGTSGRITDTQYF
DNA: TGCAGTGCTAGTCCCGGGACTAGCGGGAGGATTACAGATACGCAGTATTTT

J: TRBJ2-4
D: .
V: TRBV12-3/TRBV12-4
size: many
length: 17
CDR3: CASSLMSGAGAKNIQYF
DNA: TGTGCCAGCAGTTTAATGTCGGGGGCAGGAGCCAAAAACATTCAGTACTTC

J: TRBJ2-7
D: TRBD2
V: TRBV6-2/TRBV6-3
size: few
length: 11
CDR3: CASSRLAEQYF
DNA: TGTGCCAGCAGTCGACTAGCCGAGCAGTACTTC

J: TRBJ2-7
D: .
V: TRBV12-3/TRBV12-4
size: few
length: 17
CDR3: CASSLIRRQGRAHEQYF
DNA: TGTGCCAGCAGTTTAATACGGCGGCAGGGCAGGGCTCACGAGCAGTACTTC

J: TRBJ2-5
D: .
V: TRBV11-3
size: .
length: 15
CDR3: CASSSGGSARETQYF
DNA: TGTGCCAGCAGCTCAGGCGGTAGCGCTCGAGAGACCCAGTACTTC

J: TRBJ2-4
D: TRBD2
V: TRBV5-1
size: many
length: 14
CDR3: CASSQREFQGIQYF
DNA: TGCGCCAGCAGCCAGCGGGAGTTTCAGGGCATTCAGTACTTC

J: TRBJ2-7
D: TRBD1
V: TRBV7-2
size: .
length: 16
CDR3: CASSLRAGGESYEQYF
DNA: TGTGCCAGCAGCCTTCGGGCAGGGGGCGAAAGCTACGAGCAGTACTTC

J: TRBJ2-1
D: TRBD2
V: TRBV7-2
size: .
length: 15
CDR3: CASSPRTSGSYEQFF
DNA: TGTGCCAGCAGCCCGCGGACTAGCGGGAGTTATGAGCAGTTCTTC

J: TRBJ2-5
D: TRBD1
V: TRBV5-6
size: .
length: 15
CDR3: CASFPRDRDQETQYF
DNA: TGTGCCAGTTTTCCCCGGGACAGGGACCAAGAGACCCAGTACTTC

J: TRBJ2-4
D: .
V: TRBV20-1
size: many
length: 15
CDR3: CSARDPGHSKNIQYF
DNA: TGCAGTGCTAGGGACCCGGGACATTCCAAAAACATTCAGTACTTC

J: TRBJ1-1
D: TRBD1
V: TRBV20-1
size: .
length: 14
CDR3: CSAPRTGRATEAFF
DNA: TGCAGTGCTCCTCGGACAGGGAGGGCCACTGAAGCTTTCTTT

J: TRBJ2-5
D: .
V: TRBV10-3
size: .
length: 14
CDR3: CAISELAEIQAQYF
DNA: TGTGCCATCAGTGAGCTTGCAGAGATACAGGCCCAGTACTTC

J: TRBJ2-7
D: .
V: TRBV4-3
size: .
length: 16
CDR3: CASSQDQWGRDNEQYF
DNA: TGCGCCAGCAGCCAAGATCAGTGGGGGAGAGACAATGAGCAGTACTTC

J: TRBJ2-1
D: TRBD1
V: TRBV6-5
size: .
length: 16
CDR3: CASSYSGQGPYNEQFF
DNA: TGTGCCAGCAGTTACTCGGGACAGGGACCCTACAATGAGCAGTTCTTC

J: TRBJ2-4
D: .
V: TRBV20-1
size: .
length: 15
CDR3: CSARARDLAKNIQYF
DNA: TGCAGTGCTAGGGCCCGAGACCTAGCCAAAAACATTCAGTACTTC

J: TRBJ2-5
D: TRBD1
V: TRBV4-3
size: few
length: 17
CDR3: CASSQDPSTGEAETQYF
DNA: TGCGCCAGCAGCCAAGATCCCTCGACAGGGGAAGCAGAGACCCAGTACTTC

J: TRBJ1-1
D: .
V: TRBV12-3/TRBV12-4
size: few
length: 14
CDR3: CASSPTGPGGGAFF
DNA: TGTGCCAGCAGTCCCACCGGCCCCGGAGGTGGAGCTTTCTTT

J: TRBJ1-1
D: TRBD1
V: TRBV5-1
size: .
length: 16
CDR3: CASSLTLTGLNTEAFF
DNA: TGCGCCAGCAGCCTGACACTGACAGGGTTGAACACTGAAGCTTTCTTT

J: TRBJ2-7
D: TRBD1
V: TRBV5-1
size: few
length: 11
CDR3: CASSLGTAWYF
DNA: TGCGCCAGCAGCCTGGGGACAGCATGGTACTTC

J: TRBJ1-2
D: .
V: TRBV12-3/TRBV12-4
size: .
length: 13
CDR3: CASSTGTPYGYTF
DNA: TGTGCCAGCAGCACCGGGACACCTTATGGCTACACCTTC